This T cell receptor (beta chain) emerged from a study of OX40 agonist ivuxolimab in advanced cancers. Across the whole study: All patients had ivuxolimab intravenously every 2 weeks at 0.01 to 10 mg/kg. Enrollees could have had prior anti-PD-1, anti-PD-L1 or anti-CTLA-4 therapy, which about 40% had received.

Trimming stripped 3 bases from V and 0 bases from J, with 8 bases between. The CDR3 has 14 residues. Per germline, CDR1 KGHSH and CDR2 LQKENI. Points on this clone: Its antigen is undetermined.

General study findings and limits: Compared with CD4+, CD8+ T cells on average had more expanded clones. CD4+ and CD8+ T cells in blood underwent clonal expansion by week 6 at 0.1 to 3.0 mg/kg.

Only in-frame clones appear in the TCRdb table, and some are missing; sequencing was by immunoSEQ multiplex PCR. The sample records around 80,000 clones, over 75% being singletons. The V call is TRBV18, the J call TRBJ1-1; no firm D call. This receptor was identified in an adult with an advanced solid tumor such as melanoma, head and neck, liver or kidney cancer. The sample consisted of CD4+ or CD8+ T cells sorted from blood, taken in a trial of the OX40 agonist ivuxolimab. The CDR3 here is CASSPEHMNTEAFF. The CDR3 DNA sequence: TGTGCCAGCTCACCCGAGCACATGAACACTGAAGCTTTCTTT.